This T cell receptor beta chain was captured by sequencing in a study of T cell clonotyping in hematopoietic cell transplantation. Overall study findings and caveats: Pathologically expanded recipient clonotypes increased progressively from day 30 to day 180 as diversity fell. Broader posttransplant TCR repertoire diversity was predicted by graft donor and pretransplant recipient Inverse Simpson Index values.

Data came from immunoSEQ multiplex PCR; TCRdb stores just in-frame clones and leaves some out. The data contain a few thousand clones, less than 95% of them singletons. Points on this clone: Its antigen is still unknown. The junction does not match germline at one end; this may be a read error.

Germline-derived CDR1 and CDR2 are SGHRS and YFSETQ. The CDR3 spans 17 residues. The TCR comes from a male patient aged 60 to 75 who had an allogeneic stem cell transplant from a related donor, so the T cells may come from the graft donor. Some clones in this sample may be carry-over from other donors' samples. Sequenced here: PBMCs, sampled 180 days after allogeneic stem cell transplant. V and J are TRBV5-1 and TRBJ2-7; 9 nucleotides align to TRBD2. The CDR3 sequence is CAGSLASGMQSSYEQYF. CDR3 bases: TGCGCCGGCAGCTTGGCTAGCGGGATGCAAAGCTCCTACGAGCAGTACTTC.